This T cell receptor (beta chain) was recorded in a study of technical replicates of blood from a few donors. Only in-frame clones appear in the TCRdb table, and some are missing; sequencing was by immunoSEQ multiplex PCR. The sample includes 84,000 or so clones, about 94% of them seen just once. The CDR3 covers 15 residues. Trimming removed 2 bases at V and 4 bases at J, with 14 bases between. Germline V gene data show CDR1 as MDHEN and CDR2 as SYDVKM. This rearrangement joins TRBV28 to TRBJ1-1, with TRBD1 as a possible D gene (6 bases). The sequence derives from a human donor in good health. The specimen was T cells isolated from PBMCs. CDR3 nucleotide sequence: TGTGCCAGCAGTTTAATACAGGGTGAGGGCACTGAAGCTTTCTTT. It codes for CASSLIQGEGTEAFF.